This paragraph reports one T cell receptor (beta chain). The antigen is not known. PCR employed 60 Vbeta and 13 Jbeta primers. Authors' processing steps: A follow-up analysis tallied about 88 million unique TCR beta chains, some 11 million shared. Generated by immunoSEQ multiplex PCR, the TCRdb table keeps only in-frame clones and is missing some. V, J and clone size derive from that table, while D and trimming were established from the DNA sequence. Altogether approximately 200,000 clones are present, 70% to 85% being singletons, with the ten largest covering about 0.1%. The data were obtained in a study of cytomegalovirus exposure and HLA in healthy donors. Points from the study as a whole: In a later analysis, compared with equally common non-associated chains, HLA-associated beta chains were more expanded.

Source material: PBMCs. This receptor was taken from a boy aged 2-15 years in good health and CMV-seronegative.

The CDR3 reads CASLLGDSDYEQYF. The CDR3 DNA is TGTGCCAGCCTCCTGGGGGACAGTGACTACGAGCAGTACTTC. This chain uses TRBV6-4 with TRBJ2-7, with TRBD1 matching over 7 bases. Per the germline V gene, CDR1 is MRHNA and CDR2 is SNTAGT. The CDR3 covers 14 residues. The trim removed 8 bases at V and 3 bases at J, leaving 10 bases unmatched.